The 27 T cell receptor beta chains below all came from one sample that was sequenced in a study of T cell responses to AZD1222 COVID-19 vaccine (dated by TCRdb to the early 2020s). Library preparation used the immunoSEQ multiplex PCR assay. As stored in TCRdb, this immuneACCESS dataset retains in-frame rearrangements with V and J assigned. A fraction of the clones does not appear; measured against another copy, unresolved V genes explain less than half of the discrepancy, and the remainder lacks a known reason. Within this sample are under 200,000 clones, with around 92% of them counted one time only. The top ten clonotypes cover 1% to 1.5% of the sample. What the time point label conveys for this sample: about 28 days (+/-7) after the second vaccine dose. This sample comprised peripheral blood, obtained 28 days after the second AZD1222 dose. These receptors were collected from an adult who received the AZD1222 COVID-19 vaccine.

This clone turned up a few times. The rearrangement joins TRBV27 to TRBJ1-2; D gene unclear. Trimming removed 7 bases from V and 4 bases from J, with 16 bases in between. Germline CDR1 and CDR2: MNHEY and SMNVEV (reference sequence). CDR3 length: 14 residues. The CDR3 DNA sequence: TGTGCCAGCAACCCCCTCGGCACCATCTATGGCTACACCTTC. Translating it yields CASNPLGTIYGYTF.

The J gene is TRBJ1-2, the V gene TRBV7-9, with 8 positions matching TRBD1. J lost 6 bases, V lost 1 base, and 7 bases had no gene match. The CDR3 is made up of 15 amino acids. Per germline, CDR1 SEHNR and CDR2 FQNEAQ (reference sequence). CDR3 residues: CASSLEAGGEDGYTF. Written as DNA, the CDR3 is TGTGCCAGCAGCTTAGAGGCAGGGGGCGAGGATGGCTACACCTTC.

The chain recombines TRBV7-6 with TRBJ2-1, with a weak D call TRBD2 (6 bases). Germline V gene sequence: CDR1 SGHVS, CDR2 FNYEAQ. V lost 1 base and J 9 bases, leaving 10 bases between the germline ends. This CDR3 is 13 amino acids long. The CDR3 bases are TGTGCCAGCAGCTTAGGTGTCGGGGGTGAGCAGTTCTTC. Amino acid sequence: CASSLGVGGEQFF. Full variable domain (outside the CDR3, taken from reference TRBV7-6 and TRBJ2-1): GAGVSQSPRYKVTKRGQDVALRCDPISGHVSLYWYRQALGQGPEFLTYFNYEAQQDKSGLPNDRFSAERPEGSISTLTIQRTEQRDSAMYRCASSLGVGGEQFFGPGTRLTVL.

The chain uses TRBV6-5 and TRBJ1-2; TRBD1 is a possible D gene (6 bases). V was pared by 2 bases and J by 0 bases, with 10 bases between. The CDR3 spans 15 residues. Germline CDR1 and CDR2: MNHEY and SVGAGI. CDR3: CASSYRDIPNYGYTF. CDR3 nucleotides: TGTGCCAGCAGTTACCGGGACATCCCTAACTATGGCTACACCTTC.

This chain links TRBV10-1 with TRBJ1-2, with 7 bases aligning to TRBD1. Germline V lookup: CDR1 WNHNN, CDR2 SYGVQD (reference sequence). With V trimmed by 6 bases and J by 8 bases, 9 bases remained unmatched. The CDR3 is made up of 13 amino acids. Here the CDR3 DNA reads TGCGCCAGCAGCCTCAGACAGGGAGGCGGCTACACCTTC. It is translated as CASSLRQGGGYTF.

The J gene is TRBJ1-2, the V gene TRBV18, with 10 positions matching TRBD1. This CDR3 has 16 amino acids. V shed 2 bases, J shed 6 bases, and the junction held 9 bases outside the gene matches. CDR1 is KGHSH and CDR2 is LQKENI in the germline V gene. This CDR3 is CASSPGTRQGADGYTF. The CDR3 nucleotides are TGTGCCAGCTCACCAGGGACACGACAGGGGGCTGATGGCTACACCTTC.

This chain links TRBV19 with TRBJ1-5, with a tentative D call TRBD1 (6 bases). Deletions cut 7 bases from V and 3 bases from J, with 13 bases between. Germline V gene data show CDR1 as LNHDA and CDR2 as SQIVND (reference sequence). The CDR3 is made up of 14 amino acids. CDR3 protein: CASTFRTVNQPQHF. The CDR3 coding sequence is TGTGCCAGTACGTTCCGGACAGTCAATCAGCCCCAGCATTTT.

As concerns this clone: This specimen includes other DNA sequences encoding the same CDR3. The chain joins TRBV6-5 to TRBJ2-7; 11 bases map to TRBD2. Germline lookup yields CDR1 MNHEY and CDR2 SVGAGI. The CDR3 contains 15 residues. Trimming cost V 8 bases and J 0 bases; bases outside gene matches: 6. CDR3 in amino acids: CASGLAGGSSYEQYF. CDR3 nucleotide sequence: TGTGCCAGCGGACTAGCGGGTGGAAGCTCCTACGAGCAGTACTTC.

The J gene is TRBJ2-5, the V gene TRBV6-5, with TRBD2 identical over 14 bases. Germline values: CDR1 MNHEY, CDR2 SVGAGI. CDR3 length: 15 residues. V lost 4 bases and J lost 5; bases outside the gene matches: 3. For the CDR3, the DNA is TGTGCCAGCAGTTCCGGGACTAGCGGGGGCGAGACCCAGTACTTC. Its protein product is CASSSGTSGGETQYF.

V gene TRBV28 combines with J gene TRBJ1-2; D not certain. Deletions cut 3 bases from V and 4 bases from J, with 6 bases between. Germline CDR1 and CDR2: MDHEN and SYDVKM. The CDR3 spans 12 residues. The CDR3 is CASSLGAYGYTF. CDR3 sequence (DNA): TGTGCCAGCAGTTTGGGTGCCTATGGCTACACCTTC.

The chain combines TRBV19 with TRBJ1-5; D gene ambiguous. CDR1 is LNHDA, CDR2 SQIVND, per germline (reference sequence). V lost 3 bases and J lost 4, with 10 bases in between. This CDR3 is 14 amino acids long. CDR3 amino acids: CASSIGQGNQPQHF. CDR3 in DNA: TGTGCCAGTAGTATCGGGCAAGGGAATCAGCCCCAGCATTTT.

The chain couples TRBV6-5 to TRBJ1-1; 8 bases agree with TRBD1. CDR1 is MNHEY, CDR2 SVGAGI, per germline. J was trimmed by 3 bases and V by 7 bases; bases with no gene match: 7. The CDR3 contains 14 residues. The DNA for the CDR3 is TGTGCCAGCACCGCGGGACAGGTTGACACTGAAGCTTTCTTT. It encodes CASTAGQVDTEAFF.

The chain combines TRBV30 with TRBJ1-1; D is ambiguous. V was cut by 3 bases and J by 2 bases, with 10 bases left in between. From germline, CDR1 is GTSNPN and CDR2 SVGIG (reference sequence). This CDR3 is 13 amino acids long. The CDR3 sequence: CAWSPGVNTEAFF. CDR3 coding DNA: TGTGCCTGGAGCCCTGGAGTAAACACTGAAGCTTTCTTT. The whole variable domain, remainder taken from reference TRBV30 and TRBJ1-1, is SQTIHQWPATLVQPVGSPLSLECTVEGTSNPNLYWYRQAAGRGLQLLFYSVGIGQISSEVPQNLSASRPQDRQFILSSKKLLLSDSGFYLCAWSPGVNTEAFFGQGTRLTVV.

This chain joins TRBV15 and TRBJ1-1, with 10 positions matching TRBD1. Looked up from germline, CDR1 is LNHNV and CDR2 is YYDKDF (reference sequence). Trimming at V came to 0 bases and at J to 1 base, leaving 5 bases not matched to a gene. The CDR3 consists of 17 residues. In DNA form, the CDR3 reads TGTGCCACCAGCAGAGATGTACGGGACAGGGGGAACACTGAAGCTTTCTTT. This codes for CATSRDVRDRGNTEAFF.

J is TRBJ1-5 and V is TRBV6-1; D uncertain. From germline, CDR1 is MNHNS and CDR2 SASEGT. The CDR3 has 15 residues. V shed 0 bases and J shed 4 bases, with 10 bases lying between them. CDR3 DNA sequence: TGTGCCAGCAGTGAAGCCGCCCTGAGGAATCAGCCCCAGCATTTT. It yields the protein CASSEAALRNQPQHF.

V is TRBV28 and J is TRBJ2-6, with D hard to call. The germline CDR1 and CDR2 sequences are MDHEN and SYDVKM. The CDR3 is 17 amino acids. V was pared by 3 bases and J by 0 bases, with 12 bases between. This CDR3 reads CASSLSDGYSGANVLTF. CDR3 DNA sequence: TGTGCCAGCAGTTTGAGCGACGGCTACTCTGGGGCCAACGTCCTGACTTTC.

This chain uses TRBV19 with TRBJ1-1, with D perhaps TRBD1 (6 bases). There are 17 residues in the CDR3. Germline V gene sequence: CDR1 LNHDA, CDR2 SQIVND (reference sequence). The V and J ends lost 1 base and 4 bases respectively, with 19 bases between them. The chain's CDR3 is CASSIGGGSGVTTEAFF. DNA for the CDR3: TGTGCCAGTAGTATAGGTGGAGGGTCAGGGGTGACCACTGAAGCTTTCTTT.

The chain uses TRBV30 and TRBJ2-3, with D tentatively TRBD2 (6 bases). The CDR3 sequence is 15 residues long. V lost 1 base, J lost 0 bases, and 11 bases lay in between. Germline values: CDR1 GTSNPN, CDR2 SVGIG (reference sequence). CDR3 sequence reads: CAWSEVAESTDTQYF. The CDR3 DNA reads as TGTGCCTGGAGTGAAGTAGCGGAGAGCACAGATACGCAGTATTTT.

V and J are TRBV11-2 and TRBJ1-2; D gene ambiguous. CDR3 length equals 14 residues. Looked up from germline, CDR1 is SGHAT and CDR2 is FQNNGV. V was shortened by 5 bases and J by 6 bases, with 16 bases between the two germline ends. The CDR3 DNA follows: TGTGCCAGCAGCCCTACGGGAGAAAAAAATGGCTACACCTTC. Amino acid sequence: CASSPTGEKNGYTF.

The CDR3, as DNA: TGTGCCAGCAGCCGTTGGACGAACACCGGGGAGCTGTTTTTT. This translates into CASSRWTNTGELFF. The chain employs TRBV14 and TRBJ2-2; D uncertain. The CDR3 is 14 amino acids. V was shortened by 4 bases and J by 0 bases, with 6 bases between the two germline ends. Per germline, CDR1 SGHDN and CDR2 FVKESK. Variable domain in full (rest from reference TRBV14 and TRBJ2-2): EAGVTQFPSHSVIEKGQTVTLRCDPISGHDNLYWYRRVMGKEIKFLLHFVKESKQDESGMPNNRFLAERTGGTYSTLKVQPAELEDSGVYFCASSRWTNTGELFFGEGSRLTVL.

CDR3 bases: TGTGCCAGCGATCCGGTGGGGCCCCAAGAGACCCAGTACTTC. Its protein product is CASDPVGPQETQYF. V is TRBV5-5 and J is TRBJ2-5; tentative D call: TRBD1 (5 bases). Looked up from germline, CDR1 is SGHKS and CDR2 is YYEKEE (reference sequence). V lost 7 bases and J 1 base, leaving 14 bases between the germline ends. This CDR3 comprises 14 residues.

The chain combines TRBV6-6 with TRBJ1-3; D call uncertain. CDR3 length equals 11 residues. Germline CDR1 reads MNHNY; CDR2 reads SVGAGI (reference sequence). Trimming shortened V by 6 bases and J by 4 bases, and 4 bases separated the two germline ends. The CDR3 loop is CASSQGNTIYF. CDR3 nucleotide sequence: TGTGCCAGCAGCCAAGGAAACACCATATATTTT.

The CDR3 DNA reads as TGTGCCAGCAGCCAATGGGAGGGGATGAACACTGAAGCTTTCTTT. This encodes CASSQWEGMNTEAFF. The rearrangement uses TRBV4-2 and TRBJ1-1; possible D gene TRBD1, 5 bases. The CDR3 spans 15 residues. Germline values: CDR1 LGHNA, CDR2 YNFKEQ. V lost 2 bases to trimming and J lost 0 bases, with 10 bases between them.

This clone was recorded only once. This sample includes further DNA sequences coding for the same CDR3. The chain links TRBV19 to TRBJ1-5, with TRBD1 matching over 7 bases. This CDR3 contains 15 residues. CDR1 is LNHDA, CDR2 SQIVND, per germline (reference sequence). Losses at the gene ends were 5 bases for V and 2 bases for J; bases not matched to a gene: 6. DNA of the CDR3: TGTGCCAGTAGTCTAGGGCAGGGGGGCAATCAGCCCCAGCATTTT. This encodes CASSLGQGGNQPQHF.

The V and J genes are TRBV6-2 or TRBV6-3 and TRBJ1-1, with D maybe TRBD1 (6 bases). The CDR3 is 14 residues long. The V end lost 6 bases, the J end lost 4 bases, and 15 bases lay between the germline ends. Germline V lookup: CDR1 MNHEY, CDR2 SVGEGT. CDR3 sequence: CASSEQGYSTEAFF. The CDR3 DNA reads as TGTGCCAGCAGCGAACAGGGTTATAGCACTGAAGCTTTCTTT.

V is TRBV5-1 and J is TRBJ2-3, with D maybe TRBD1 (6 bases). Per germline, CDR1 SGHRS and CDR2 YFSETQ. The germline V and J ends were trimmed by 4 bases and 3 bases, with 18 bases remaining between them. The CDR3 has 16 amino acids. CDR3 protein: CASSPRGSYTTDTQYF. The CDR3 DNA reads as TGCGCCAGCAGCCCGAGGGGGAGTTACACTACAGATACGCAGTATTTT.

The V and J genes are TRBV28 and TRBJ2-2; no firm D call. Trimming removed 6 bases at V and 6 bases at J, with 11 bases between. CDR1 is MDHEN and CDR2 is SYDVKM in the germline V gene. The CDR3 covers 13 residues. CDR3 amino acids: CASRYTSSGELFF. As DNA, the CDR3 is TGTGCCAGCAGGTACACGTCGTCCGGGGAGCTGTTTTTT. The variable domain in full, with the rest retrieved from reference TRBV28 and TRBJ2-2, is DVKVTQSSRYLVKRTGEKVFLECVQDMDHENMFWYRQDPGLGLRLIYFSYDVKMKEKGDIPEGYSVSREKKERFSLILESASTNQTSMYLCASRYTSSGELFFGEGSRLTVL.